This T cell receptor (beta chain) was sequenced during a study of T cells after yellow fever vaccination. Study-wide background: Any fraction with a low cell number was prepared using SMART-Seq v4 Ultra Low Input.

This clonotype was recorded a few times. Its antigen remains unidentified. 5'RACE template switching added a universal primer site and UMIs to TCR cDNA. TCRdb re-derived calls from the 5' RACE reads in MiXCR, one entry per CDR3 protein. The sample records about 170,000 distinct CDR3 sequences, about 10% being singletons. General observations from the study: Contaminating bulk clonotypes could be abundant in FACS-sorted repertoires. Researchers report a weaker secondary response that nonetheless peaked faster, day 5 versus 15.

Germline loops: CDR1 MNHEY, CDR2 SVGEGT. The V and J ends lost 8 bases and 9 bases respectively, with 11 bases between them. The CDR3 runs to 10 residues. The sequence was obtained from a man aged 18 to 30 who received the YFV17D yellow fever vaccine. Sequenced material: CD8+ T cells sorted from PBMCs, taken 15 days after the yellow fever booster vaccination. The chain is built from TRBV6-2 or TRBV6-3 and TRBJ2-7; TRBD2 might be the D (6 bases). DNA of the CDR3: TGTGCCAGCCGGGGGATAAGGCAGTACTTC. Protein: CASRGIRQYF.